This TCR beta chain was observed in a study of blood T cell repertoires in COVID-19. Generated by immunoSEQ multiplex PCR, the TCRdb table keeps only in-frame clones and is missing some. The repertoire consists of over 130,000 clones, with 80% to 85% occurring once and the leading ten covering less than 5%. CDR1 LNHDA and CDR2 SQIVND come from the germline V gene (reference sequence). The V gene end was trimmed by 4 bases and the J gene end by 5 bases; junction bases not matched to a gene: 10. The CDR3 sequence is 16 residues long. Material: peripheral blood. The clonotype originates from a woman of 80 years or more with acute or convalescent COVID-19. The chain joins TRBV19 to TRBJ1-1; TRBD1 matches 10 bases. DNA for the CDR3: TGTGCCAGTAGTAGTTTTACCGACAGGGGGCGGACTGAAGCTTTCTTT. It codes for CASSSFTDRGRTEAFF.